This T cell receptor (beta chain) was sequenced during a study of T cell changes during pregnancy in multiple sclerosis. With 4 bases removed from V and 4 bases from J, the gap between germline ends came to 21 bases. From germline, CDR1 is SGHTS and CDR2 YDEGEE. The CDR3 is made up of 16 amino acids. Some clones are missing from TCRdb's copy, which holds only in-frame ones; the method was immunoSEQ multiplex PCR. The table has about 38,000 clones, 94% seen once. The sequence was obtained from a female donor with multiple sclerosis, enrolled in a pregnancy study. The sample here was CD4+ T cells from peripheral blood mononuclear cells, taken in the second trimester of pregnancy. V usage is TRBV5-8 and J usage is TRBJ2-7; D might be TRBD1 (5 bases). The CDR3 bases are TGTGCCAGCAGCCACGACAGTGCCACCGTACGATACGAGCAGTACTTC. The encoded protein is CASSHDSATVRYEQYF.